This is a list of T cell receptor beta chains from one sample in a study of CD8+ T cells in alopecia areata. Here immunoSEQ multiplex PCR was the method, and the copy in TCRdb shows in-frame clones only, minus some. The sample shows around 140,000 clones, around 47% of them seen only once. Sequenced input: CD4+ T cells sorted from blood. The receptors shown here come from a human donor with alopecia areata. Both conserved end residues are part of each CDR3. Part of the rows lack a size; the others show once, few, many or a class for expanded clones.

>TRBJ1-2|.|TRBV15
CATSRLDRDHYGYTF
>TRBJ2-1|few|TRBV5-1
CASSSGPESSYNEQFF
>TRBJ2-5|few|TRBV5-1
CASSLTLAGQETQYF
>TRBJ1-2|.|TRBV19
CASRADYGYTF
>TRBJ1-5|.|TRBV2
CASSDWSNQPQHF
>TRBJ2-3|.|TRBV7-6
CASSIIAGGIPNTQYF
>TRBJ2-7|.|TRBV9
CASSVGVSTYEQYF
>TRBJ2-3|once|TRBV6-5
CASSSSGAGEDTQYF
>TRBJ1-5|.|TRBV4-1
CASSRILDNQPQHF
>TRBJ2-3|.|TRBV5-1
CASSLGGIGADTQYF
>TRBJ2-1|.|TRBV6-5
CASRRGYNEQFF
>TRBJ2-1|.|TRBV30
CAWSVIGLAGMYNEQFF
>TRBJ2-5|.|TRBV11-2
CASSPSGLSGETQYF
>TRBJ2-1|.|TRBV5-1
CASSLIDSSSYNEQFF
>TRBJ2-7|.|TRBV5-1
CASSLAGDILYEQYF
>TRBJ1-3|.|TRBV4-1
CASSQVRFSGNTIYF
>TRBJ2-2|few|TRBV5-1
CASSLVTDTGELFF
>TRBJ2-7|.|TRBV5-1
CASSDYYEQYF
>TRBJ2-7|few|TRBV30
CAWSPGVRGEQYF
>TRBJ2-1|.|TRBV7-3
CASSSASGAYNEQFF
>TRBJ2-4|.|TRBV2
CASSGGPKEVQYF
>TRBJ1-2|once|TRBV28
CASTRTGVYGYTF
>TRBJ1-1|few|TRBV29-1
CSVQQILNTEAFF
>TRBJ2-7|few|TRBV20-1
CSAPSAYEQYF
>TRBJ2-3|.|TRBV7-9
CASSPRLADVTDTQYF
>TRBJ2-2|few|TRBV10-3
CAIRRSGELFF
>TRBJ2-3|few|TRBV19
CASSAAPGTGSLTDTQYF
>TRBJ1-3|.|TRBV4-2
CASSLRSRGRGGNTIYF
>TRBJ2-7|few|TRBV28
CASCGQGSSYEQYF
>TRBJ1-1|few|TRBV30
CAWSGGTGGREAFF
>TRBJ2-7|.|TRBV25-1
CASSNNRGYHEQYF
>TRBJ2-5|.|TRBV5-1
CASRRSPSYQETQYF